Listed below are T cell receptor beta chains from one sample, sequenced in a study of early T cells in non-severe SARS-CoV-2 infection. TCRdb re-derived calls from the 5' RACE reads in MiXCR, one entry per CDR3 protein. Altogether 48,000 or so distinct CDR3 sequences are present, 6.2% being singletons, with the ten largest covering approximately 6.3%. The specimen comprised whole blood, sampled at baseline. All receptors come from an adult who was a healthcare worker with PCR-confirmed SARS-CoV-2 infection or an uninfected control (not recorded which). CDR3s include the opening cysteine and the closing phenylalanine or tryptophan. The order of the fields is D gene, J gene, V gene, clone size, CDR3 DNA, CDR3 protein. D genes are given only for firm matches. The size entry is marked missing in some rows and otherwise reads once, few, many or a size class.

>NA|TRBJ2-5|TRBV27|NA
TGTGCCAGCAGGGGGCAGGGCGACACGGAGTACCAAGAGACCCAGTACTTC
CASRGQGDTEYQETQYF
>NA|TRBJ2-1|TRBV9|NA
TGTGCCAGCAGCGCCACCTTTCTAGGTGAGCAGTTCTTC
CASSATFLGEQFF
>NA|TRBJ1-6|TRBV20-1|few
TGCAGTGCTAGAGTCCTACAGGGCTCCTCACCCCTCCACTTT
CSARVLQGSSPLHF
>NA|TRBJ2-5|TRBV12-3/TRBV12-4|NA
TGTGCCAGCAGTTTTGCGTCAGGGGCTGAGACCCAGTACTTC
CASSFASGAETQYF
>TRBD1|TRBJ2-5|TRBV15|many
TGTGCCACAGGGGACAGGGCCCAAGAGACCCAGTACTTC
CATGDRAQETQYF
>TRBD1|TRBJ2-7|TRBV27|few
TGTGCCAGCAGGAACCGGGACAGGGTCTACGAGCAGTACTTC
CASRNRDRVYEQYF
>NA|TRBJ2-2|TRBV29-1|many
TGCAGCTTTTGGCAGGGGAACACCGGGGAGCTGTTTTTT
CSFWQGNTGELFF
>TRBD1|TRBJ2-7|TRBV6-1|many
TGTGCCAGCAGTGCAACAGGGGCGTACTACGAGCAGTACTTC
CASSATGAYYEQYF
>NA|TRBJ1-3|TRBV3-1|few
TGTGCCAGCAGCCAAGGGACTGGAAACACCATATATTTT
CASSQGTGNTIYF
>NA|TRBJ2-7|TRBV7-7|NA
TGTGCCAGCAGCTTAGTGCCAGGGGCTGGGGAGCAGTACTTC
CASSLVPGAGEQYF
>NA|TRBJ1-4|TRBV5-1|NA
TGCGCCAGCAGCTACGGGACGCCGTTTAATGAAAAACTGTTTTTT
CASSYGTPFNEKLFF
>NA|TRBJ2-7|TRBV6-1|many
TGTGCCAGCAGGAGATCCTTACTTTCCTCCTACGAGCAGTACTTC
CASRRSLLSSYEQYF
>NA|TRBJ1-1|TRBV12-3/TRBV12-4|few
TGTGCCGCCCAGAGGGGACCCGGCACTGAAGCTTTCTTT
CAAQRGPGTEAFF
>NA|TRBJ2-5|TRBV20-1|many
TGCAGTGCTAGAGGGGGATGGCAGGCCCAAGAGACCCAGTACTTC
CSARGGWQAQETQYF
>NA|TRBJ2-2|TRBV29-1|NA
TGCTCCGGGCGGGAATGGCGGACCGGGGAGCTGTTTTTT
CSGREWRTGELFF
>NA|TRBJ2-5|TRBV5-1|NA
TGCGCCAGCAGCGAGAGAGGGGAGGCTAAGACCCAGTACTTC
CASSERGEAKTQYF
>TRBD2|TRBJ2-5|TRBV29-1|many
TGCAGCGTTGATCGGGGGACTAGACAAGAGACCCAGTACTTC
CSVDRGTRQETQYF
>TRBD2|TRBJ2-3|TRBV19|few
TGTGCCAGTAGTATAGATCTATCCCCTAGCGGCGCGCAGTATTTT
CASSIDLSPSGAQYF
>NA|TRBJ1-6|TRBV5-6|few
TGTGCCAGCAGCCCCGGGAGGGGTGGATCACCCCTCCACTTT
CASSPGRGGSPLHF
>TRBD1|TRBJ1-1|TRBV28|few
TGTGCCAGCAGTTTAGTTCAGGGGGCGGGTACTGAAGCTTTCTTT
CASSLVQGAGTEAFF
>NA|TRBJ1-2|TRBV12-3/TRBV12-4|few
TGTGCCAGCAGCCCCCGAACTTCGTTCCATGGCTACACCTTC
CASSPRTSFHGYTF
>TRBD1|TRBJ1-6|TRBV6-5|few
TGTGCCAGCAGTCGATCGGGACAGGGTAATTCACCCCTCCACTTT
CASSRSGQGNSPLHF
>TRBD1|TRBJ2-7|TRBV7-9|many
TGTGCCAGCAGCTTAGTGGGGCGGGACAGGGATGGCGAGCAGTACTTC
CASSLVGRDRDGEQYF
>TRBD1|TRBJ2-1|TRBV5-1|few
TGCGCCAGCAGCCCCGGGACAGAGGGAAGGGAGCAGTTCTTC
CASSPGTEGREQFF
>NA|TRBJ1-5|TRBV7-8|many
TGTGCCAGCAGCGAACGGTCTCTATCATCGAGTAGCAATCAGCCCCAGCATTTT
CASSERSLSSSSNQPQHF
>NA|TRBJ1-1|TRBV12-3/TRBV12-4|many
TGTGCCAGCAGTCCTGACCACACGCTGACTGAAGCTTTCTTT
CASSPDHTLTEAFF
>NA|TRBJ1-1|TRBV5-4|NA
TGTGCCAGCAGCCCGCCCCAAGGTTACACTGAAGCTTTCTTT
CASSPPQGYTEAFF
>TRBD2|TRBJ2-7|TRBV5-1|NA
TGCGCCAGCAGCGAGGGACTAGCGGGACTCTACGAGCAGTACTTC
CASSEGLAGLYEQYF
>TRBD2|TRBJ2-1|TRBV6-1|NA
TGTGCCAGCTCTTTCCTAGCGGGAACCTGGGCCAATGAGCAGTTCTTC
CASSFLAGTWANEQFF
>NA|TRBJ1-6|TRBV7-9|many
TGTGCCAGCAGCCCCGGGAGCTCCTATAATTCACCCCTCCACTTT
CASSPGSSYNSPLHF
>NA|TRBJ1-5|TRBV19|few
TGTGCCAGTAGTATAGATTTCGGGATAAGCAATCAGCCCCAGCATTTT
CASSIDFGISNQPQHF
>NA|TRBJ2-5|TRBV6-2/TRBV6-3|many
TGTGCCAGCAGTGGGAGCCCCAAGACCCAGTACTTC
CASSGSPKTQYF
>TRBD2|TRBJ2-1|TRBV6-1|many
TGTGCCAGCAGTGCCCGCGGGACTAGCGGCAGGAGCTCCTACAATGAGCAGTTCTTC
CASSARGTSGRSSYNEQFF
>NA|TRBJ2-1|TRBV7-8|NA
TGTGCCAGCGGCCGCGCGGGACGTACTCATGAGCAGTTCTTC
CASGRAGRTHEQFF
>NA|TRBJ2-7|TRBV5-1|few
TGCGCCAGCAGCTTAAGACGGGATTATATGGAGCAGTACTTC
CASSLRRDYMEQYF
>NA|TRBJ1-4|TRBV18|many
TGTGCCAGCTCACCACCGACGGCCAGTGAAAAACTGTTTTTT
CASSPPTASEKLFF
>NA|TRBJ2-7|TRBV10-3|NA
TGTGCCATCAGTAGAAGCTACGAGCAGTACTTC
CAISRSYEQYF
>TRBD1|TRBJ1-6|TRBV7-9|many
TGTGCCAGCAGCCCGGGACAGGGAAAGGGACCCCTCCACTTT
CASSPGQGKGPLHF
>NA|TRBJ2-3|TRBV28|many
TGTGCCAGCAGTTTACAGGGAGTGGGTACAGATACGCAGTATTTT
CASSLQGVGTDTQYF
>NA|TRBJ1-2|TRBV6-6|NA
TGTGCCAGCAGTCCCGCGGCCAACTATGGCTACACCTTC
CASSPAANYGYTF
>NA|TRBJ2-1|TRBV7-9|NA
TGTGCCAGCAGCCTGGGCCCTACCCTCCATGAGCAGTTCTTC
CASSLGPTLHEQFF
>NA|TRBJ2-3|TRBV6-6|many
TGTGCCAGCAGCCGAAAAGATACGCAGTATTTT
CASSRKDTQYF
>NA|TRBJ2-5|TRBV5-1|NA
TGCGCCAGCAGCTTCCGCGGGGCGCGAGAGACCCAGTACTTC
CASSFRGARETQYF
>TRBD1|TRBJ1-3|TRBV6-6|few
TGTGCCAGCAGTCTCCGACAGGGCGGAAACACCATATATTTT
CASSLRQGGNTIYF
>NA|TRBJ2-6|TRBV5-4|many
TGTGCCAGCAGCTTAGACACAAGCTCTGGGGCCAACGTCCTGACTTTC
CASSLDTSSGANVLTF
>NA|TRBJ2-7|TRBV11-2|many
TGTGCCAGCAGCTTGTACCTCGAGCAGTACTTC
CASSLYLEQYF
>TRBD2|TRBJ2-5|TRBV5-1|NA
TGCGCCAGCAGCCCGCGGGGGGGGCGAGAGACCCAGTACTTC
CASSPRGGRETQYF
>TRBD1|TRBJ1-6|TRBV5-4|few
TGTGCCAGCAGCCTGGACAGGGGGGGTTTCACCCTCCACTTT
CASSLDRGGFTLHF
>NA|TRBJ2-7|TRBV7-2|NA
TGTGCCAGCAGCTTAGCTAACAGGGTGACCTACGAGCAGTACTTC
CASSLANRVTYEQYF
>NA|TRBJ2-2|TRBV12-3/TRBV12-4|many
TGTGCCAGCAGAACTAACACCGGGGAGCTGTTTTTT
CASRTNTGELFF
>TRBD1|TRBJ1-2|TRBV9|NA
TGTGCCAGCAGCGTTGGACAGGAGTATGGCTACACCTTC
CASSVGQEYGYTF
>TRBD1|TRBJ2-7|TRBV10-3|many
TGTGCCATAGGGACAGGGCTCTACGAGCAGTACTTC
CAIGTGLYEQYF
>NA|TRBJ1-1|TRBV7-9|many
TGTGCCAGCAGCTTCGTCGAGGGGATCGCTGAAGCTTTCTTT
CASSFVEGIAEAFF
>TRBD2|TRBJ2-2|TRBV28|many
TGTGCCAGCACTAGCGGGAGGACCGGGGAGCTGTTTTTT
CASTSGRTGELFF
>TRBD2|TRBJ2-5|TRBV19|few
TGTGCCAGTAGTACGGGGGGGACCCAGTACTTC
CASSTGGTQYF
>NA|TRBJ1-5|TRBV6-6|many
TGTGCCAGCAAAGATCCGTATAGCAATCAGCCCCAGCATTTT
CASKDPYSNQPQHF
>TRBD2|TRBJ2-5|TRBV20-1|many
TGCAGTGCTAGAGTTCCGGGAGGGGAGACCCAGTACTTC
CSARVPGGETQYF